This section outlines one T cell receptor (beta chain) sequence together with its context. The antigen is not known. These data belong to a study of Graves' ophthalmopathy and Graves' hyperthyroidism. TCR beta CDR3 regions were amplified from RNA transcripts. Second-round multiplex PCR came after first-round RT-PCR with HTBI primers. TCRdb recomputed calls from the multiplex PCR reads with MiXCR, one row per CDR3 protein. The table lists 500,000 to 800,000 distinct CDR3 sequences, under 50% of them singletons. Active ophthalmopathy (CAS at least 3, NOSPECS at least 4), lasting under 3 months. Per germline, CDR1 WSHSY and CDR2 SAAADI. The V gene lost 2 bases and the J gene lost 0 bases, with 10 bases spanning the gap. The CDR3 sequence is 15 residues long. Study observations and caveats: Ophthalmopathy progression was predicted with around 71% sensitivity and about 72% specificity. Blood shared most expanded thyroid clonotypes above 0.001 frequency. A 13-signature model separated ophthalmopathy from stable hyperthyroidism, about 90% sensitivity, 65% to 82% specificity.

The sequence came from an adult man with Graves' ophthalmopathy. What was sequenced was peripheral blood. The chain employs TRBV10-2 and TRBJ2-5; the D gene is possibly TRBD1 (5 bases). CDR3 loop: CASSEGQGHQETQYF. CDR3 sequence (DNA): TGCGCCAGCAGTGAGGGGCAGGGTCACCAAGAGACCCAGTACTTC.